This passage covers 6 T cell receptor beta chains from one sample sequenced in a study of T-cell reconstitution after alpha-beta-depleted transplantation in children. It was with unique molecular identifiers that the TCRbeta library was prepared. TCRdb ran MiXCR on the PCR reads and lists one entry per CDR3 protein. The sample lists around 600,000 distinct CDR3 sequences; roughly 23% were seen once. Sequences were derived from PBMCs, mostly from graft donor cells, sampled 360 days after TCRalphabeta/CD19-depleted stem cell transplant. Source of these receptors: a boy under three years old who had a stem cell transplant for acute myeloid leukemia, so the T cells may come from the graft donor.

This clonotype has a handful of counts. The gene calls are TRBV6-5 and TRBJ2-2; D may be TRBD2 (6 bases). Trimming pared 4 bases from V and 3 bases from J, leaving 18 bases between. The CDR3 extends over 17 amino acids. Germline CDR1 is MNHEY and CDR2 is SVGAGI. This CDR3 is CASSCRDCPNDTGELFF. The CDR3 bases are TGTGCCAGCAGTTGCCGGGACTGCCCGAACGACACCGGGGAGCTGTTTTTT.

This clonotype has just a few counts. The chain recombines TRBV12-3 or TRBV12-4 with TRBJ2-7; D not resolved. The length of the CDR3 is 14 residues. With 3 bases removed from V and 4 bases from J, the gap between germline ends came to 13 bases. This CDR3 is CASSFAPKGYEQYF. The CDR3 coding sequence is TGTGCCAGCAGTTTTGCCCCAAAAGGATACGAGCAGTACTTC.

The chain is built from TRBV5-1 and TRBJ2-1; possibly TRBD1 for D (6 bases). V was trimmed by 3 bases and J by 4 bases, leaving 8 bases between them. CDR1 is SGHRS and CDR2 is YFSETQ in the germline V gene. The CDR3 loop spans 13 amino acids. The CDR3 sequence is CASSWTDYNEQFF. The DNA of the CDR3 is TGCGCCAGCAGCTGGACAGATTACAATGAGCAGTTCTTC. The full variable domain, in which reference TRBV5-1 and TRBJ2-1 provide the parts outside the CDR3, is KAGVTQTPRYLIKTRGQQVTLSCSPISGHRSVSWYQQTPGQGLQFLFEYFSETQRNKGNFPGRFSGRQFSNSRSEMNVSTLELGDSALYLCASSWTDYNEQFFGPGTRLTVL.

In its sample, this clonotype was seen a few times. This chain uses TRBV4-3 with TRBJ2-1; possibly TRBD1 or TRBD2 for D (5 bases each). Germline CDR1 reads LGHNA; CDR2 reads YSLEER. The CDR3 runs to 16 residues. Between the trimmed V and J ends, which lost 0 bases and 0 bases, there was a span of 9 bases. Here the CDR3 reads CASSQEVGRSYNEQFF. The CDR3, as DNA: TGCGCCAGCAGCCAAGAGGTGGGACGCTCCTACAATGAGCAGTTCTTC.

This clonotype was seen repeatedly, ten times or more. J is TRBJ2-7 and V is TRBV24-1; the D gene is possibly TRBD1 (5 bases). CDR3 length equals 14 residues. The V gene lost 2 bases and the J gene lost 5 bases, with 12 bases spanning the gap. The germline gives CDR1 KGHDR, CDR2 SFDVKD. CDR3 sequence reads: CATSDSRVPHEQYF. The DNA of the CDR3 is TGTGCCACCAGTGATTCCAGGGTTCCCCACGAGCAGTACTTC.

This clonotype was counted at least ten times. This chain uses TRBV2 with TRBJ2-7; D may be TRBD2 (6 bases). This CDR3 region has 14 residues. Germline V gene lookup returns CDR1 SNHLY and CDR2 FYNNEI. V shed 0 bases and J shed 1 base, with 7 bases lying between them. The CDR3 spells CASSEAGGSYEQYV. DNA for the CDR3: TGTGCCAGCAGTGAAGCCGGGGGATCCTACGAGCAGTACGTC.